Following are 31 T cell receptor beta chains from one sample sequenced in a study of T cell repertoires in cytomegalovirus infection. Each CDR3 protein gets one entry after TCRdb re-called the reads with MiXCR. The repertoire holds under 850,000 distinct CDR3 sequences, with under 40% as singletons. The sample was PBMCs. Every receptor here comes from a human donor in good health (CMV status not recorded). Some clones in this sample may be carry-over from other donors' samples.

This sequence joins TRBV12-3 or TRBV12-4 and TRBJ1-3, with D possibly being TRBD1 (5 bases). Trimming shortened V by 3 bases and J by 8 bases, and 11 bases separated the two germline ends. This CDR3 has 13 amino acids. CDR3 amino acids: CASSFWGRDTIYF. The DNA of the CDR3 is TGTGCCAGCAGTTTTTGGGGACGGGACACCATATATTTT.

The sample holds a few counts of this clonotype. The chain is built from TRBV20-1 and TRBJ2-3, with D perhaps matching TRBD1 or TRBD2 (6 bases each). This CDR3 contains 15 residues. CDR1 is DFQATT, CDR2 SNEGSKA, per germline (reference sequence). With 4 bases removed from V and 6 bases from J, the gap between germline ends came to 20 bases. The CDR3 protein is CSAMGRRGATDTQYF. The CDR3 DNA sequence: TGCAGTGCTATGGGCCGAAGGGGGGCCACGGATACGCAGTATTTT.

This chain uses TRBV27 with TRBJ2-2, with TRBD1 matching over 8 bases. Germline V lookup: CDR1 MNHEY, CDR2 SMNVEV (reference sequence). With V trimmed by 5 bases and J by 7 bases, 6 bases remained unmatched. This CDR3 contains 14 residues. This chain's CDR3 is CASSRTGSVGELFF. In DNA form, the CDR3 reads TGTGCCAGCAGTCGGACAGGGTCGGTCGGGGAGCTGTTTTTT.

The chain recombines TRBV19 with TRBJ2-7, with a tentative D call TRBD1 (6 bases). This CDR3 is 15 amino acids long. The V gene's germline CDR1 is LNHDA and CDR2 SQIVND (reference sequence). V lost 2 bases, J lost 4 bases, and 15 bases lay in between. The CDR3 DNA reads as TGTGCCAGTAGTATATCGTCCAGGGGAGTTTACGAGCAGTACGTC. Protein product: CASSISSRGVYEQYV.

The J gene is TRBJ1-1, the V gene TRBV29-1; D remains unclear. V was pared by 4 bases and J by 7 bases, with 13 bases between. The CDR3 spans 12 residues. Germline-derived CDR1 and CDR2 are SQVTM and ANQGSEA. CDR3 protein: CSVGARAIEAFF. The DNA of the CDR3 is TGCAGCGTTGGAGCCAGAGCAATTGAAGCTTTCTTT.

There are many counts of this clonotype. The chain employs TRBV7-2 and TRBJ1-2; 11 bases match TRBD1. The CDR3 is 19 amino acids. The germline gives CDR1 SGHTA, CDR2 FQGNSA. Trimming took 5 bases from V and 0 from J; bases not matched to a gene: 14. The CDR3 region is CASSPRGVGQGGTNYGYTF. In nucleotides, the CDR3 is TGTGCCAGCAGCCCCCGTGGCGTGGGACAGGGGGGGACTAACTATGGCTACACCTTC.

This clonotype came up once. This sequence joins TRBV20-1 and TRBJ1-3; D gene unclear. V lost 3 bases, J lost 6 bases, and 9 bases lay in between. Germline CDR1 reads DFQATT; CDR2 reads SNEGSKA (reference sequence). This CDR3 contains 12 residues. CDR3 in amino acids: CSARGKENTIYF. The CDR3 nucleotides read TGCAGTGCTAGGGGGAAGGAAAACACCATATATTTT.

This clonotype occurred many times. The V call is TRBV7-6, the J call TRBJ2-1, with 13 bases matching TRBD2. The trim removed 0 bases at V and 2 bases at J, leaving 1 base unmatched. CDR3 size: 17 residues. CDR1 and CDR2 from the germline V gene are SGHVS and FNYEAQ. The CDR3 here is CASSLAGLAGPYNEQFF. Here the CDR3 DNA reads TGTGCCAGCAGCTTAGCGGGACTAGCGGGACCCTACAATGAGCAGTTCTTC. Drawing the rest from reference TRBV7-6 and TRBJ2-1, the complete variable domain is GAGVSQSPRYKVTKRGQDVALRCDPISGHVSLYWYRQALGQGPEFLTYFNYEAQQDKSGLPNDRFSAERPEGSISTLTIQRTEQRDSAMYRCASSLAGLAGPYNEQFFGPGTRLTVL.

Only one count was recorded for this clonotype. The rearrangement links TRBV4-1 to TRBJ1-5, with D perhaps TRBD1 (5 bases). With 4 bases removed from V and 7 bases from J, the gap between germline ends came to 14 bases. This CDR3 region has 14 residues. Germline loops: CDR1 MGHRA, CDR2 YSYEKL. CDR3 region: CASSPTVVSQPQHF. CDR3 bases: TGCGCCAGCAGCCCGACAGTAGTATCCCAGCCCCAGCATTTT.

The rearrangement joins TRBV28 to TRBJ1-1; 7 bases fit TRBD1. The CDR3 has 16 amino acids. Per the germline V gene, CDR1 is MDHEN and CDR2 is SYDVKM. V lost 5 bases to trimming and J lost 4 bases; unmatched junction nucleotides: 13. CDR3 sequence (DNA): TGTGCCAGCAGTCCCGACAGGGAAGGTTTTCGCACTGAAGCTTTCTTT. Its translation is CASSPDREGFRTEAFF.

The chain has TRBV7-9 and TRBJ2-1; D uncertain. The CDR3 is made up of 12 amino acids. Germline V gene lookup returns CDR1 SEHNR and CDR2 FQNEAQ (reference sequence). Trimming shortened V by 1 base and J by 9 bases, and 7 bases separated the two germline ends. The CDR3 bases are TGTGCCAGCAGCTTAGTAGATAGTGAGCAGTTCTTC. It encodes CASSLVDSEQFF.

This clonotype turned up a few times. The chain employs TRBV28 and TRBJ2-7; D may be TRBD1 or TRBD2 (7 bases each). Trimming shortened V by 4 bases and J by 1 base, and 14 bases separated the two germline ends. This CDR3 comprises 15 residues. The germline V gene has CDR1 MDHEN and CDR2 SYDVKM. CDR3 nucleotides: TGTGCCAGCAGTTACAGCGGGACAGAGTCCTACGAGCAGTACTTC. This translates into CASSYSGTESYEQYF.

The chain is built from TRBV24-1 and TRBJ1-2, with a possible D match to TRBD1 (6 bases). Germline V gene sequence: CDR1 KGHDR, CDR2 SFDVKD. V lost 3 bases to trimming and J lost 4 bases, with 14 bases between them. This CDR3 has 15 amino acids. The CDR3 here is CATSDRIGQTYGYTF. CDR3 in DNA: TGTGCCACCAGTGATCGAATTGGACAGACCTATGGCTACACCTTC.

In its sample, this clonotype was seen a few times. This chain uses TRBV7-2 with TRBJ1-2; D gene unclear. CDR1 SGHTA and CDR2 FQGNSA come from the germline V gene. The CDR3 is made up of 15 amino acids. Trimming left V 1 base short and J 6 bases short, with 15 bases between. CDR3 nucleotide sequence: TGTGCCAGCAGCTTAGATTGGAGGGCGCTCCATGGCTACACCTTC. It yields the protein CASSLDWRALHGYTF.

This clonotype has just a few counts. The V call is TRBV4-2, the J call TRBJ1-5, with no clear D. Trimming took off 4 bases at V and 0 bases at J, with 13 bases between the two ends. This CDR3 is 16 amino acids long. In germline, CDR1 is LGHNA, CDR2 YNFKEQ. CDR3 protein: CASSPKIQDSNQPQHF. The CDR3 coding sequence is TGTGCCAGCAGCCCCAAGATCCAGGATAGCAATCAGCCCCAGCATTTT.

Only one count was recorded for this clonotype. One end of the junction does not line up with germline, which may come from a read error. The chain joins TRBV7-2 to TRBJ2-7, with 12 positions matching TRBD2. The CDR3 runs to 17 residues. Looked up from germline, CDR1 is SGHTA and CDR2 is FQGNSA. Here the CDR3 DNA reads TGTGCCAGGAGGGTATACTCTAGCGGGAGGGTATTCTACGAGAAGTACTTC. Protein product: CARRVYSSGRVFYEKYF. The full variable domain, rest sourced from reference TRBV7-2 and TRBJ2-7, is GAGVSQSPSNKVTEKGKDVELRCDPISGHTALYWYRQSLGQGLEFLIYFQGNSAPDKSGLPSDRFSAERTGGSVSTLTIQRTQQEDSAVYLCARRVYSSGRVFYEKYFGPGTRLTVT.

This clonotype has a handful of counts. This chain joins TRBV4-2 and TRBJ2-1; the match to TRBD2 covers 10 bases. The V segment lost 3 bases and the J segment 2 bases; nucleotides outside the gene matches: 4. The CDR3 is 16 residues long. CDR1 is LGHNA and CDR2 is YNFKEQ in the germline V gene. This CDR3 reads CASSHATSGAYNEQFF. The DNA of the CDR3 is TGTGCCAGCAGCCACGCTACTAGCGGGGCCTACAATGAGCAGTTCTTC.

Regarding this clonotype: The final CDR3 position lacks the conserved phenylalanine or tryptophan, pointing to a likely read error. The CDR3: CASSSQFTDRSYEQYL. CDR3 DNA sequence: TGTGCCAGCAGTTCCCAGTTTACAGACCGCTCCTACGAGCAGTACTTA. The genes are TRBV28 and TRBJ2-7; the D is unclear. Germline-derived CDR1 and CDR2 are MDHEN and SYDVKM. V was shortened by 4 bases and J by 0 bases, with 16 bases between the two germline ends. The CDR3 totals 16 residues.

There are a few counts of this clonotype. The chain employs TRBV12-3 or TRBV12-4 and TRBJ1-1, with D uncertain. This CDR3 contains 13 residues. V lost 6 bases to trimming and J lost 8 bases, with 16 bases between them. The CDR3 here is CASRSLRLGEAFF. The CDR3 region has the DNA TGTGCCAGCAGGTCACTTAGGCTGGGCGAAGCTTTCTTT.

The table lists this clonotype with many counts. This chain joins TRBV7-2 and TRBJ2-3; 7 nucleotides agree with TRBD2. The CDR3 has 14 amino acids. CDR1 and CDR2 (germline): SGHTA, FQGNSA. With 5 bases clipped from V and 4 bases from J, the junction kept 6 bases outside the gene matches. The CDR3 nucleotides are TGTGCCAGCAGCCCAGGACTAGGTGCAGATACGCAGTATTTT. Protein product: CASSPGLGADTQYF.

This clonotype was found once. At one of its ends the junction is not consistent with the germline gene, which may arise from a read error. J is TRBJ2-2 and V is TRBV5-4; the D gene could be TRBD1 or TRBD2 (5 bases each). In germline, CDR1 is SGHNT, CDR2 YYREEE (reference sequence). The CDR3 length is 14 residues. CDR3 loop: CASSLIDSLGELLF. CDR3 bases: TGTGCCAGCAGCTTGATCGACAGCCTTGGGGAGCTGCTTTTT.

The V call is TRBV19, the J call TRBJ1-1; possible D gene TRBD1, 5 bases. V dropped 3 bases and J dropped 14 bases, with 13 bases sitting between them. CDR1 is LNHDA, CDR2 SQIVND, per germline (reference sequence). There are 11 residues in the CDR3. Here the CDR3 reads CASSMGHPHFF. The DNA for the CDR3 is TGTGCCAGTAGTATGGGGCACCCGCACTTCTTT. Combining the CDR3 with reference TRBV19 and TRBJ1-1 gives the whole variable domain DGGITQSPKYLFRKEGQNVTLSCEQNLNHDAMYWYRQDPGQGLRLIYYSQIVNDFQKGDIAEGYSVSREKKESFPLTVTSAQKNPTAFYLCASSMGHPHFFGQGTRLTVV.

This clonotype was seen ten or more times. One junction end disagrees with the germline gene, perhaps due to a read error. The J gene is TRBJ2-2, the V gene TRBV7-7; D is undetermined. This CDR3 spans 13 amino acids. Germline CDR1 and CDR2: SSHAT and FNYEAQ (reference sequence). CDR3 in amino acids: CASSLENTGELFF. The CDR3 coding sequence is TGTGCTAGCAGCTTAGAAAACACCGGGGAGCTGTTTTTT.

Only a few counts were recorded for this clonotype. The gene calls are TRBV5-1 and TRBJ2-7, with no clear D. Between the trimmed V and J ends, which lost 4 bases and 1 base, there was a span of 15 bases. This CDR3 region has 15 residues. Germline lookup yields CDR1 SGHRS and CDR2 YFSETQ. The DNA for the CDR3 is TGCGCCAGCAGCCCCCGGACGTTTAAATCCTACGAGCAGTACTTC. Its protein product is CASSPRTFKSYEQYF.

This clonotype was observed a handful of times. The chain combines TRBV20-1 with TRBJ1-6, with 8 bases matching TRBD1. CDR3 length equals 13 residues. Looked up from germline, CDR1 is DFQATT and CDR2 is SNEGSKA (reference sequence). V dropped 5 bases and J dropped 7; count of bases not matched to a gene: 4. CDR3 amino acids: CSARGQENSPLHF. The CDR3 bases are TGCAGTGCTCGGGGACAGGAAAATTCACCCCTCCACTTT.

This clonotype has more than one count but fewer than ten. The V gene is TRBV6-6, the J gene TRBJ2-1; TRBD2 matches 7 bases. Germline loops: CDR1 MNHNY, CDR2 SVGAGI (reference sequence). This CDR3 has 15 residues. The V gene end was trimmed by 4 bases and the J gene end by 1 base; junction bases not matched to a gene: 4. CDR3 sequence: CASSSTGLSYNEQFF. The CDR3 nucleotides are TGTGCCAGCAGTTCAACGGGACTATCCTACAATGAGCAGTTCTTC.

This clonotype showed up just a few times. The gene calls are TRBV28 and TRBJ2-2; D ambiguous. CDR1 is MDHEN and CDR2 is SYDVKM in the germline V gene. Trimming removed 10 bases from V and 3 bases from J, with 15 bases in between. The CDR3 has 14 amino acids. CDR3 sequence (DNA): TGTGCCACCATGGTCGGGCTCGACACCGGGGAGCTGTTTTTT. As protein: CATMVGLDTGELFF.

This clonotype was counted ten times or more. CDR3 in amino acids: CASSLGPAPTEAFF. The CDR3 DNA is TGTGCCAGCAGCTTAGGGCCCGCTCCCACTGAAGCTTTCTTT. The gene calls are TRBV7-6 and TRBJ1-1; no reliable D call. V lost 1 base, J lost 4 bases, and 10 bases lay in between. CDR3 length equals 14 residues. The germline CDR1 and CDR2 sequences are SGHVS and FNYEAQ.

The sample holds a few counts of this clonotype. The V call is TRBV19, the J call TRBJ1-1; TRBD1 aligns across 9 bases. This CDR3 contains 15 residues. Germline V gene sequence: CDR1 LNHDA, CDR2 SQIVND (reference sequence). J was trimmed by 0 bases and V by 3 bases; bases with no gene match: 2. The CDR3 bases are TGTGCCAGTAGTATGGGGGACAGGGTGAACACTGAAGCTTTCTTT. Translated, it gives CASSMGDRVNTEAFF.

The chain combines TRBV5-1 with TRBJ1-1; D might be TRBD1 (5 bases). Germline V gene lookup returns CDR1 SGHRS and CDR2 YFSETQ. The V end lost 1 base, the J end lost 7 bases, and 20 bases lay between the germline ends. The CDR3 is 16 amino acids. CDR3 in amino acids: CASSLPRQPTNDEAFF. The CDR3 DNA reads as TGCGCCAGCAGCTTGCCCAGACAGCCCACGAACGATGAAGCTTTCTTT.

This clonotype was seen more than once but under ten times. V gene TRBV19 combines with J gene TRBJ2-5, with D maybe TRBD2 (6 bases). The V gene's germline CDR1 is LNHDA and CDR2 SQIVND (reference sequence). Trimming took off 7 bases at V and 0 bases at J, with 15 bases between the two ends. The CDR3 spans 15 residues. The CDR3 protein is CASMPHRGYQETQYF. DNA for the CDR3: TGTGCCAGTATGCCCCACCGGGGGTACCAAGAGACCCAGTACTTC.